Shown below are 25 T cell receptor beta chains from a single sample sequenced in a study of cytomegalovirus exposure and HLA in healthy donors. PCR amplification relied on 60 Vbeta primers (plus 13 Jbeta primers). Method: immunoSEQ multiplex PCR; TCRdb's copy keeps in-frame clones and lacks some. In all, the sample yields around 58,000 clones. The sample comprised PBMCs. Every receptor here comes from a man between 45 and 60 years old in good health and CMV-seropositive.

The V and J genes are TRBV4-1 and TRBJ2-7; 9 bases are a match to TRBD2. This CDR3 comprises 15 residues. CDR1 and CDR2 from the germline V gene are MGHRA and YSYEKL. V gave up 1 base and J gave up 4 bases; unmatched junction bases: 5. For the CDR3, the DNA is TGCGCCAGCAGCCAAGGGACTAGCGCGTGGTACGAGCAGTACTTC. Residues: CASSQGTSAWYEQYF.

The chain employs TRBV10-1 and TRBJ2-2, with 10 nucleotides matching TRBD2. The CDR3 totals 14 residues. The V and J ends lost 8 bases and 1 base, in that order; junction bases with no gene match: 1. The germline V gene encodes CDR1 WNHNN and CDR2 SYGVQD (reference sequence). The CDR3 reads CASRTSGNTGELFF. The CDR3 DNA sequence: TGCGCCAGCCGGACTAGCGGGAACACCGGGGAGCTGTTTTTT.

The gene calls are TRBV27 and TRBJ2-1; D might be TRBD1 (6 bases). The length of the CDR3 is 15 residues. The germline V and J ends were trimmed by 4 bases and 7 bases, with 17 bases remaining between them. Germline values: CDR1 MNHEY, CDR2 SMNVEV (reference sequence). CDR3 sequence (DNA): TGTGCCAGCAGTTCCGCAGGGGAAGCTGCGAATGAGCAGTTCTTC. Residues: CASSSAGEAANEQFF.

On this clone itself: A junction end diverges from the germline sequence, so it may reflect a read error. The CDR3 nucleotides read TGTGCCAGCGCACCACGAGGTTCCGTTGGGACCGGGGAGCTGTTTTTT. Translated: CASAPRGSVGTGELFF. This sequence joins TRBV18 and TRBJ2-2; D is unresolved. The germline CDR1 and CDR2 sequences are KGHSH and LQKENI. The CDR3 consists of 16 residues.

The rearrangement joins TRBV27 to TRBJ1-1; D gene uncertain. This CDR3 comprises 14 residues. Deletions cut 1 base from V and 2 bases from J, with 8 bases between. CDR1 is MNHEY and CDR2 is SMNVEV in the germline V gene (reference sequence). CDR3 loop: CASSLYTPNTEAFF. DNA of the CDR3: TGTGCCAGCAGTTTATACACACCTAACACTGAAGCTTTCTTT.

Here the CDR3 DNA reads TGTGCCAGCAGCCCCGGAGGCTATGGCTACACCTTC. Translation gives CASSPGGYGYTF. The chain employs TRBV6-1 and TRBJ1-2; D remains unclear. The CDR3 covers 12 residues. Trimming left V 6 bases short and J 4 bases short, with 9 bases between. Germline values: CDR1 MNHNS, CDR2 SASEGT.

The rearrangement joins TRBV18 to TRBJ2-5, with 7 bases aligning to TRBD2. CDR1 is KGHSH and CDR2 is LQKENI in the germline V gene. V was pared by 6 bases and J by 3 bases, with 13 bases of the junction left unmatched. This CDR3 region has 16 residues. CDR3 region: CASSSRGTTMEETQYF. Written as DNA, the CDR3 is TGTGCCAGCTCGTCCCGAGGGACTACCATGGAAGAGACCCAGTACTTC.

The V call is TRBV19, the J call TRBJ2-7; the D gene is possibly TRBD1 (6 bases). The CDR3 has 16 residues. The germline CDR1 and CDR2 sequences are LNHDA and SQIVND (reference sequence). V lost 4 bases, J lost 2 bases, and 18 bases lay in between. The CDR3 DNA follows: TGTGCCAGTAGTACCGCTCTAGGGACAAGTACCTACGAGCAGTACTTC. Translation gives CASSTALGTSTYEQYF.

The chain combines TRBV6-1 with TRBJ2-7, with TRBD1 as a possible D gene (6 bases). The CDR3 has 13 amino acids. V was clipped by 5 bases and J by 2 bases, with 10 bases between them. CDR1 and CDR2 (germline): MNHNS, SASEGT. DNA for the CDR3: TGTGCCAGCAGTACAGGGAGCGCCTACGAGCAGTACTTC. This gives the protein CASSTGSAYEQYF.

The V gene is TRBV6-1, the J gene TRBJ2-1, with a weak D call TRBD2 (5 bases). Germline V gene lookup returns CDR1 MNHNS and CDR2 SASEGT. V lost 0 bases and J lost 9, with 9 bases in between. The CDR3 is 13 amino acids. In nucleotides, the CDR3 is TGTGCCAGCAGTGAAGCACTAGAGAGTGAGCAGTTCTTC. Amino acid sequence: CASSEALESEQFF.

The chain combines TRBV19 with TRBJ1-1, with D possibly matching TRBD1 (6 bases). CDR1 is LNHDA and CDR2 is SQIVND in the germline V gene (reference sequence). This CDR3 is 15 amino acids long. Trimming removed 7 bases from V and 0 bases from J, with 15 bases in between. The CDR3, as DNA: TGTGCCAGTAACCCGAGGACAGTGATGAACACTGAAGCTTTCTTT. Translated: CASNPRTVMNTEAFF.

J is TRBJ2-5 and V is TRBV7-2; 7 nucleotides match TRBD2. The CDR3 has 15 amino acids. CDR1 is SGHTA and CDR2 is FQGNSA in the germline V gene. Trimming at V came to 4 bases and at J to 5 bases, leaving 10 bases not matched to a gene. CDR3 DNA: TGTGCCAGCAGCTCCGAACGGGACTACTGGGAGACCCAGTACTTC. Its translation is CASSSERDYWETQYF.

V is TRBV2 and J is TRBJ1-5, with TRBD1 identical over 12 bases. The CDR3 sequence is 18 residues long. CDR1 and CDR2 from the germline V gene are SNHLY and FYNNEI. J gave up 0 bases and V 6 bases, and 9 bases lay outside the gene matches. The CDR3 here is CASSPRDRGLYSNQPQHF. In nucleotides, the CDR3 is TGTGCCAGCAGCCCTCGGGACAGGGGGCTGTATAGCAATCAGCCCCAGCATTTT.

The V gene is TRBV7-9, the J gene TRBJ1-6, with D hard to call. V was cut by 1 base and J by 9 bases, with 10 bases left in between. The CDR3 loop spans 14 amino acids. Germline CDR1 and CDR2: SEHNR and FQNEAQ (reference sequence). CDR3 amino acids: CASSLGRFGSPLHF. The CDR3, as DNA: TGTGCCAGCAGCTTAGGCCGGTTTGGTTCACCCCTCCACTTT.

CDR3 sequence (DNA): TGCAGCGTTGAGGGGGGGGGCTTCGGCACTGAAGCTTTCTTT. This translates into CSVEGGGFGTEAFF. The chain recombines TRBV29-1 with TRBJ1-1, with a weak D call TRBD1 (6 bases). Germline lookup yields CDR1 SQVTM and CDR2 ANQGSEA. V was shortened by 3 bases and J by 4 bases, with 15 bases between the two germline ends. The CDR3 consists of 14 residues.

The chain joins TRBV18 to TRBJ1-5, with a weak D call TRBD1 (5 bases). V was shortened by 3 bases and J by 7 bases, with 10 bases between the two germline ends. Looked up from germline, CDR1 is KGHSH and CDR2 is LQKENI. The CDR3 covers 13 residues. The chain's CDR3 is CASSPGGDQPQHF. The DNA for the CDR3 is TGTGCCAGCTCACCCGGGGGGGACCAGCCCCAGCATTTT.

V and J are TRBV29-1 and TRBJ2-1; 11 bases map to TRBD2. With 7 bases clipped from V and 3 bases from J, the junction kept 5 bases outside the gene matches. CDR1 and CDR2 from the germline V gene are SQVTM and ANQGSEA. The CDR3 is 14 amino acids. Here the CDR3 DNA reads TGCAGCGCCAGACTAGCGGGGTACTACAATGAGCAGTTCTTC. This gives the protein CSARLAGYYNEQFF.

The rearrangement uses TRBV30 and TRBJ2-1; 10 nucleotides line up with TRBD1. CDR1 is GTSNPN and CDR2 is SVGIG in the germline V gene (reference sequence). Trimming took 0 bases from V and 0 from J; bases not matched to a gene: 8. The CDR3 extends over 18 amino acids. The CDR3 here is CAWSVGTGALFSYNEQFF. The DNA of the CDR3 is TGTGCCTGGAGTGTAGGGACAGGGGCCCTTTTCTCCTACAATGAGCAGTTCTTC.

The chain recombines TRBV6-5 with TRBJ2-7, with 10 bases fitting TRBD1. CDR3 length equals 15 residues. The V gene's germline CDR1 is MNHEY and CDR2 SVGAGI. After removal of 2 bases from V and 6 bases from J, the junction contained 7 bases not matched to a gene. The CDR3 DNA reads TGTGCCAGCAGTTACGGGGGACAGGGGCGGTCCGAGCAGTACTTC. It encodes CASSYGGQGRSEQYF.

The chain employs TRBV7-9 and TRBJ2-5, with 7 bases that match TRBD2. Unmatched junction bases numbered 14, after V lost 4 bases and J lost 12 bases. CDR1 and CDR2 from the germline V gene are SEHNR and FQNEAQ (reference sequence). The CDR3 loop spans 14 amino acids. The CDR3 spells CASSSAGTTLNEYF. The CDR3 coding sequence is TGTGCCAGCAGCTCGGCGGGGACTACCCTAAACGAGTACTTC.

Remarks on this clone: Compared with germline, one end of the junction differs, possibly owing to a read error. The chain uses TRBV7-7 and TRBJ2-7; 10 bases line up with TRBD1. Per germline, CDR1 SSHAT and CDR2 FNYEAQ (reference sequence). The CDR3 is 15 amino acids. CDR3 in amino acids: CASSSGQGVSYEQYF. The CDR3 DNA is TGTGCTAGCAGCTCTGGACAGGGGGTTTCCTACGAGCAGTACTTC.

The chain recombines TRBV5-1 with TRBJ1-1; 10 bases line up with TRBD1. The CDR3 is made up of 13 amino acids. Germline V gene sequence: CDR1 SGHRS, CDR2 YFSETQ. Losses at the gene ends were 0 bases for V and 8 bases for J; bases not matched to a gene: 1. This chain's CDR3 is CASSLADRGEAFF. The CDR3 DNA sequence: TGCGCCAGCAGCTTGGCGGACAGGGGGGAAGCTTTCTTT.

This chain connects TRBV5-6 to TRBJ2-5; D remains ambiguous. The J call may be wrong; the DNA end is better matched by TRBJ2-7. Germline loops: CDR1 SGHDT, CDR2 YYEEEE. The CDR3 consists of 12 residues. The CDR3 DNA reads TGTGCCAGCAGCTTGGGTGACTACGAGCAGTACTTC. This gives the protein CASSLGDYEQYF.

With respect to this clone: A read error may account for a junction end that differs from germline. The V gene is TRBV7-7, the J gene TRBJ2-1; D possibly corresponds to TRBD2 (5 bases). The germline CDR1 and CDR2 sequences are SSHAT and FNYEAQ (reference sequence). This CDR3 spans 15 amino acids. This CDR3 is CASSLAAENYNEQFF. The CDR3 nucleotides are TGTGCTAGCAGCCTAGCAGCGGAGAATTACAATGAGCAGTTCTTC.

The rearrangement links TRBV4-1 to TRBJ2-7; no definite D call. The germline V gene encodes CDR1 MGHRA and CDR2 YSYEKL. This CDR3 comprises 14 residues. V was cut by 3 bases and J by 7 bases, with 16 bases left in between. In DNA, the CDR3 is TGCGCCAGCAGCCAGGCCCCGGGTGCGAGGGAGCAGTACTTC. It is translated as CASSQAPGAREQYF.